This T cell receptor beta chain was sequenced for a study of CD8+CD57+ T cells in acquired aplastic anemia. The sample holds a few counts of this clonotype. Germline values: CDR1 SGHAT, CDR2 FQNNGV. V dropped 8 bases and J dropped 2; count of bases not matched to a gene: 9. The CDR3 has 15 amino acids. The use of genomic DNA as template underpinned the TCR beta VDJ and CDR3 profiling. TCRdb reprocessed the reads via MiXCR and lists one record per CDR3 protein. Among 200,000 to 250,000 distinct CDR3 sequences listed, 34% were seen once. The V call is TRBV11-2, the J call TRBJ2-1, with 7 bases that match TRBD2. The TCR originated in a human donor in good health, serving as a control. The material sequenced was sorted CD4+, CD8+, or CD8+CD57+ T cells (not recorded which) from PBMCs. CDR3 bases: TGTGCCAGCCGCTCCGTCAGCGGGGCCTACAATGAGCAGTTCTTC. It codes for CASRSVSGAYNEQFF. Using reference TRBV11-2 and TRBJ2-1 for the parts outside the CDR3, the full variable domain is EAGVAQSPRYKIIEKRQSVAFWCNPISGHATLYWYQQILGQGPKLLIQFQNNGVVDDSQLPKDRFSAERLKGVDSTLKIQPAKLEDSAVYLCASRSVSGAYNEQFFGPGTRLTVL.